Below are 20 T cell receptor beta chains sequenced from a single sample in a study of vaccination effects on CD4 cells after COVID-19. Under the ViraFEST assay, PBMC were stimulated with viral peptide pools so that antigen-specific CD4+ T cells expanded. Sequencing was performed afterwards. Following an approximately eleven-day culture, CD4+ T cells were purified. Each vaccine recipient was nucleocapsid antibody negative and had no prior SARS-CoV-2 infection. No antigen has been identified for these receptors. Some clones are missing from TCRdb's copy, which holds only in-frame ones; the method was immunoSEQ multiplex PCR. The sample includes about 40,000 clones, roughly 70% seen only once; the top ten take more than 20%. The specimen comprised CD4+ T cells from PBMCs cultured with SARS-CoV-2 spike peptides, sampled before COVID-19 vaccination. These receptors all come from a human donor who received a COVID-19 vaccine.

The gene calls are TRBV27 and TRBJ1-5; 8 bases are a match to TRBD1. Looked up from germline, CDR1 is MNHEY and CDR2 is SMNVEV (reference sequence). CDR3 length: 15 residues. CDR3 nucleotide sequence: TGTGGGGCAGGGGGCGAGGTTGGTTACAATCAGCCCCAGCATTTT. Translation: CGAGGEVGYNQPQHF.

The J gene is TRBJ1-1, the V gene TRBV19; possible D gene TRBD1, 5 bases. Germline V gene sequence: CDR1 LNHDA, CDR2 SQIVND (reference sequence). This CDR3 has 16 amino acids. V was clipped by 3 bases and J by 5 bases, with 19 bases between them. This CDR3 is CASSIAGSWSGTEAFF. In nucleotides, the CDR3 is TGTGCCAGTAGTATTGCAGGGTCATGGTCGGGGACTGAAGCTTTCTTT.

V gene TRBV24-1 combines with J gene TRBJ2-1; D gene uncertain. V lost 1 base and J lost 5, with 5 bases in between. From germline, CDR1 is KGHDR and CDR2 SFDVKD. The CDR3 loop spans 13 amino acids. This chain's CDR3 is CATSDFTHNEQFF. The CDR3 DNA reads TGTGCCACCAGTGATTTCACCCACAATGAGCAGTTCTTC.

The rearrangement uses TRBV28 and TRBJ1-6, with 9 bases fitting TRBD1. This CDR3 region has 15 residues. The ends lost 5 bases at V and 4 bases at J; junction bases unmatched: 3. The germline CDR1 and CDR2 sequences are MDHEN and SYDVKM. CDR3 DNA: TGTGCCAGCAGTCTACAGGGGGCGTATAATTCACCCCTCCACTTT. It yields the protein CASSLQGAYNSPLHF. Variable domain in full (rest from reference TRBV28 and TRBJ1-6): DVKVTQSSRYLVKRTGEKVFLECVQDMDHENMFWYRQDPGLGLRLIYFSYDVKMKEKGDIPEGYSVSREKKERFSLILESASTNQTSMYLCASSLQGAYNSPLHFGNGTRLTVT.

This chain joins TRBV11-2 and TRBJ2-7; TRBD1 matches 8 bases. V trimming: 2 bases; J trimming: 5 bases; junction bases outside the gene matches: 11. The CDR3 extends over 16 amino acids. The V gene's germline CDR1 is SGHAT and CDR2 FQNNGV. The CDR3 loop reads CASSLRTRTGKNEQYF. DNA for the CDR3: TGTGCCAGCAGCTTAAGAACGAGGACAGGGAAGAACGAGCAGTACTTC. The variable domain in full, with the rest retrieved from reference TRBV11-2 and TRBJ2-7, is EAGVAQSPRYKIIEKRQSVAFWCNPISGHATLYWYQQILGQGPKLLIQFQNNGVVDDSQLPKDRFSAERLKGVDSTLKIQPAKLEDSAVYLCASSLRTRTGKNEQYFGPGTRLTVT.

The chain carries TRBV12-3 or TRBV12-4 and TRBJ1-6; D unresolved. Trimming stripped 6 bases from V and 4 bases from J, with 7 bases between. The CDR3 extends over 13 amino acids. The CDR3 bases are TGTGCCAGCAGGGGCCTATATAATTCACCCCTCCACTTT. Its translation is CASRGLYNSPLHF.

The V gene is TRBV7-2, the J gene TRBJ2-1; 9 nucleotides line up with TRBD2. Unmatched junction bases numbered 5, after V lost 1 base and J lost 7 bases. Per the germline V gene, CDR1 is SGHTA and CDR2 is FQGNSA. This CDR3 spans 15 amino acids. This chain's CDR3 is CASSLVPSGMNEQFF. CDR3 coding DNA: TGTGCCAGCAGCTTAGTTCCTAGCGGGATGAATGAGCAGTTCTTC.

V usage is TRBV2 and J usage is TRBJ1-1; 7 positions match TRBD1. The V gene's germline CDR1 is SNHLY and CDR2 FYNNEI. After removal of 5 bases from V and 4 bases from J, the junction contained 7 bases not matched to a gene. This CDR3 is built from 14 residues. CDR3 sequence reads: CASSWDSKRTEAFF. CDR3 in DNA: TGTGCCAGCAGTTGGGACAGCAAACGCACTGAAGCTTTCTTT.

The chain carries TRBV29-1 and TRBJ2-3; the D gene is possibly TRBD1 (5 bases). This CDR3 is 12 amino acids long. Germline lookup yields CDR1 SQVTM and CDR2 ANQGSEA. V lost 7 bases to trimming and J lost 3 bases, with 11 bases between them. The CDR3 protein is CSADAGTDTQYF. DNA for the CDR3: TGCAGCGCCGACGCAGGGACAGATACGCAGTATTTT.

The chain uses TRBV7-9 and TRBJ2-2, with 11 bases aligning to TRBD2. The CDR3 length is 18 residues. Germline CDR1 is SEHNR and CDR2 is FQNEAQ (reference sequence). Germline trimming cut 5 bases from V and 4 bases from J; bases unmatched to any gene: 12. The CDR3 is CASSTPQLAGGVTGELFF. The CDR3 bases are TGTGCCAGCAGCACACCGCAGCTAGCGGGGGGCGTCACCGGGGAGCTGTTTTTT.

V and J are TRBV6-1 and TRBJ1-5; no clear D gene. Germline V gene sequence: CDR1 MNHNS, CDR2 SASEGT. V was pared by 0 bases and J by 7 bases, with 7 bases between. This CDR3 comprises 13 residues. CDR3 sequence: CASSEAGRQPQHF. The CDR3, as DNA: TGTGCCAGCAGTGAAGCGGGTCGGCAGCCCCAGCATTTT.

This clone has more than one count but fewer than ten. This chain uses TRBV11-2 with TRBJ1-1, with D maybe TRBD1 (5 bases). V gave up 5 bases and J gave up 0 bases, with 13 bases separating them. From germline, CDR1 is SGHAT and CDR2 FQNNGV. The CDR3 consists of 15 residues. CDR3 sequence reads: CASSGKGYMNTEAFF. Here the CDR3 DNA reads TGTGCCAGCAGCGGGAAGGGGTACATGAACACTGAAGCTTTCTTT. Looking up the rest from reference TRBV11-2 and TRBJ1-1 gives the full variable domain: EAGVAQSPRYKIIEKRQSVAFWCNPISGHATLYWYQQILGQGPKLLIQFQNNGVVDDSQLPKDRFSAERLKGVDSTLKIQPAKLEDSAVYLCASSGKGYMNTEAFFGQGTRLTVV.

This sequence joins TRBV30 and TRBJ2-1, with D hard to call. This CDR3 contains 12 residues. V was trimmed by 0 bases and J by 6 bases, leaving 6 bases between them. From germline, CDR1 is GTSNPN and CDR2 SVGIG (reference sequence). This CDR3 is CAWSVRVNEQFF. CDR3 bases: TGTGCCTGGAGTGTACGAGTCAATGAGCAGTTCTTC.

This clone has a single count. The rearrangement uses TRBV3-1 (or the pseudogene TRBV3-2) and TRBJ2-1; unclear D gene. The germline V gene has CDR1 LGHDT and CDR2 YNNKEL (reference sequence). V shed 2 bases and J shed 6 bases, with 8 bases lying between them. This CDR3 has 13 amino acids. The CDR3 nucleotides are TGTGCCAGCAGCCAACCAACGGGCAATGAGCAGTTCTTC. Translating gives CASSQPTGNEQFF.

The chain is built from TRBV3-1 (or the pseudogene TRBV3-2) and TRBJ2-1, with TRBD2 identical over 10 bases. Germline CDR1 is LGHDT and CDR2 is YNNKEL (reference sequence). The CDR3 is 20 amino acids. V lost 4 bases to trimming and J lost 3 bases; unmatched junction nucleotides: 18. CDR3 DNA: TGTGCCAGCAGCCTGAAAGCACTCCTGGCTAGCGGGGGTTTCTACAATGAGCAGTTCTTC. It encodes CASSLKALLASGGFYNEQFF.

This sequence joins TRBV11-2 and TRBJ2-1; either TRBD1 or TRBD2 may supply D (6 bases each). The germline V gene encodes CDR1 SGHAT and CDR2 FQNNGV. The CDR3 extends over 14 amino acids. The ends were cut back, 11 bases at V and 0 bases at J, with 14 bases in the middle. Here the CDR3 DNA reads TGTGCCTGCCGGGGGCAGGGCTCCTACAATGAGCAGTTCTTC. It is translated as CACRGQGSYNEQFF. The full variable domain, rest sourced from reference TRBV11-2 and TRBJ2-1, is EAGVAQSPRYKIIEKRQSVAFWCNPISGHATLYWYQQILGQGPKLLIQFQNNGVVDDSQLPKDRFSAERLKGVDSTLKIQPAKLEDSAVYLCACRGQGSYNEQFFGPGTRLTVL.

The chain carries TRBV15 and TRBJ1-3; 8 nucleotides match TRBD1. This CDR3 comprises 17 residues. Germline values: CDR1 LNHNV, CDR2 YYDKDF (reference sequence). V dropped 1 base and J dropped 4; count of bases not matched to a gene: 9. Here the CDR3 reads CATSRGTGWESGNTIYF. CDR3 coding DNA: TGTGCCACCAGCAGAGGGACAGGGTGGGAGTCCGGAAACACCATATATTTT.

The gene calls are TRBV7-9 and TRBJ1-2; 8 nucleotides match TRBD1. J was trimmed by 1 base and V by 5 bases; bases with no gene match: 12. CDR1 SEHNR and CDR2 FQNEAQ come from the germline V gene (reference sequence). This CDR3 region has 17 residues. This CDR3 is CASSIQGARVINYGYTF. The CDR3 DNA follows: TGTGCCAGCAGCATTCAGGGGGCGCGGGTTATTAACTATGGCTACACCTTC.

CDR3 sequence reads: CASSPQNTEAFF. CDR3 nucleotide sequence: TGTGCCAGCTCACCACAGAACACTGAAGCTTTCTTT. V is TRBV18 and J is TRBJ1-1; unclear D gene. The germline CDR1 and CDR2 sequences are KGHSH and LQKENI. This CDR3 is 12 amino acids long. V lost 1 base, J lost 1 base, and 1 base lay in between.

The J gene is TRBJ2-3, the V gene TRBV5-1; no firm D call. Germline CDR1 is SGHRS and CDR2 is YFSETQ. V was pared by 0 bases and J by 9 bases, with 11 bases between. This CDR3 comprises 13 residues. CDR3 bases: TGCGCCAGCAGCTTGGGTCAGGCCCCGACGCAGTATTTT. Translating it yields CASSLGQAPTQYF.